One T cell receptor (beta chain) is described in this entry. The data were produced by immunoSEQ multiplex PCR, yet TCRdb's version contains in-frame clones alone and is incomplete. This sample has about 270,000 clones; roughly 83% occur once, and the top ten carry approximately 5.5%. The data derive from a study of blood T cell repertoires in COVID-19. The length of the CDR3 is 14 residues. Looked up from germline, CDR1 is ENHRY and CDR2 is SYGVKD. V was pared by 4 bases and J by 4 bases, with 5 bases of the junction left unmatched. The sequence came from a woman aged 80 or over with COVID-19, enrolled during active disease. Source material: peripheral blood. The chain joins TRBV10-3 to TRBJ1-1; the match to TRBD1 covers 8 bases. In nucleotides, the CDR3 is TGTGCCATCAGTGTGGACAGGGCCGGCACTGAAGCTTTCTTT. Translated: CAISVDRAGTEAFF.